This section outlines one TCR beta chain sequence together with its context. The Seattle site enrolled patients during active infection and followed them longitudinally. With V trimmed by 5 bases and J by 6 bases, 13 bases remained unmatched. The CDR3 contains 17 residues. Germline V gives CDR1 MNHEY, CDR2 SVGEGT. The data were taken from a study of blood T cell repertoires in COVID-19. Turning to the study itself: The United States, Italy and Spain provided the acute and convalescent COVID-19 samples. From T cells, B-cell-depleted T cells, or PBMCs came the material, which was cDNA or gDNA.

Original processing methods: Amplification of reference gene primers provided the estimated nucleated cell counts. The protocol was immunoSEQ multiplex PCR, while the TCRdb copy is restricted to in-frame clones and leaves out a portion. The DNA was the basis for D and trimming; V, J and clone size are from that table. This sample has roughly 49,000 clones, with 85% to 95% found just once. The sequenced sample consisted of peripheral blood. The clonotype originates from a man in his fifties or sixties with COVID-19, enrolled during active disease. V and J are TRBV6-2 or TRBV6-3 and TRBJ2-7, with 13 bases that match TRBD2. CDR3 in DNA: TGTGCCAGCAGTCCCACTTATGGACTAGCGGGAGTCCTCGAGCAGTACTTC. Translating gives CASSPTYGLAGVLEQYF.